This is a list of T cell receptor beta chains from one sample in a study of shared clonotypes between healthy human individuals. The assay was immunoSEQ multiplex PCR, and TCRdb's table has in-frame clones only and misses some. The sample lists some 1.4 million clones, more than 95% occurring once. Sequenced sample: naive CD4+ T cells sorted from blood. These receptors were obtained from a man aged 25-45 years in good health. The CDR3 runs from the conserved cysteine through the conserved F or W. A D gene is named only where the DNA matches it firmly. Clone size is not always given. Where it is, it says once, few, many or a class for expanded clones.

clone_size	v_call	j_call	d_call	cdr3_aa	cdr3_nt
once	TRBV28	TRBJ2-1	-	CASMEGNEQFF	TGTGCCAGCATGGAAGGGAATGAGCAGTTCTTC
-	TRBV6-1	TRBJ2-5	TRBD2	CASGEASGLAGLETQYF	TGTGCCAGCGGTGAAGCCTCAGGACTAGCGGGACTAGAGACCCAGTACTTC
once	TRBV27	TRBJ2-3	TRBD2	CASSRLAGGADTQYF	TGTGCCAGCAGCCGACTAGCGGGAGGTGCTGATACGCAGTATTTT
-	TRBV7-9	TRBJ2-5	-	CASSLAYGYQETQYF	TGTGCCAGCAGCTTAGCCTACGGCTATCAAGAGACCCAGTACTTC
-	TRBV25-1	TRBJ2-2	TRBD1	CASSEFTGRGRLFF	TGTGCCAGCAGTGAATTTACGGGCAGGGGGCGACTGTTTTTT
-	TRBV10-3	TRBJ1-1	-	CAISESGPIGAFF	TGTGCCATCAGTGAGTCAGGACCTATAGGAGCTTTCTTT
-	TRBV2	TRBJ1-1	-	CASRTASNTEAFF	TGTGCCAGCAGGACAGCCTCGAACACTGAAGCTTTCTTT
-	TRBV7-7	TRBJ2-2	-	CASSPAGVTGELFF	TGTGCCAGCAGCCCGGCAGGGGTCACCGGGGAGCTGTTTTTT
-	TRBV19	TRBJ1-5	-	CASSTGGWQNNQPQHF	TGTGCCAGTAGTACGGGCGGTTGGCAGAACAATCAGCCCCAGCATTTT
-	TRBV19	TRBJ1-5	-	CASTPKGGFIGNQPQHF	TGTGCCAGTACTCCAAAGGGGGGTTTTATCGGCAATCAGCCCCAGCATTTT
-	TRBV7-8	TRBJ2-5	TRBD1	CASSFDRVQQETQYF	TGTGCCAGCAGCTTCGACAGGGTACAACAAGAGACCCAGTACTTC
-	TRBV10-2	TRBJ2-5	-	CYQETQYF	TGCTACCAAGAGACCCAGTACTTC
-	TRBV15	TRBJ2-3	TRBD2	CATSRDPSGGVLDTQYF	TGTGCCACCAGCAGAGACCCTAGCGGGGGGGTGCTCGATACGCAGTATTTT
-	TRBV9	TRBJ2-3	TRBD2	CASSVPSGLTTDTQYF	TGTGCCAGCAGCGTACCTAGCGGGCTTACCACAGATACGCAGTATTTT
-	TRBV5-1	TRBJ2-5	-	CASLIPGGVQETQYF	TGCGCCAGCCTAATTCCAGGGGGGGTTCAAGAGACCCAGTACTTC
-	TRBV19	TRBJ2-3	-	CASSIEGRNADTQYF	TGTGCCAGTAGTATAGAGGGTAGAAATGCAGATACGCAGTATTTT
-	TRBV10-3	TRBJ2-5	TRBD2	CAIRERGTSGQETQYF	TGTGCCATCAGGGAACGCGGGACTAGCGGGCAAGAGACCCAGTACTTC
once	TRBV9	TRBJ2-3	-	CASSVREADTQYF	TGTGCCAGCAGCGTCCGAGAGGCAGATACGCAGTATTTT
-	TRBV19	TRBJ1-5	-	CASSIEAGSTQPQHF	TGTGCCAGTAGTATAGAGGCAGGGAGTACTCAGCCCCAGCATTTT
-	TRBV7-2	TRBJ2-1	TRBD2	CASSFFLLAGLLRDEQFF	TGTGCCAGCAGCTTCTTTTTGCTAGCGGGACTGCTTAGGGATGAGCAGTTCTTC
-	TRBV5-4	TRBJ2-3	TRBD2	CASSFRTSGNTDTQYF	TGTGCCAGCAGCTTTCGGACTAGCGGCAACACAGATACGCAGTATTTT
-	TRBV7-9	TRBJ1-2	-	CASSQEGRDYGYTF	TGTGCCAGCAGCCAAGAGGGTCGGGACTATGGCTACACCTTC
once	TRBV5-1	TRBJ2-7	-	CASSYSLVGEQYF	TGCGCCAGCAGCTATAGTTTAGTCGGCGAGCAGTACTTC